A single sample gave rise to the 13 T cell receptor beta chains below, sequenced in a study of blood T cell repertoires in COVID-19 (TCRdb year 2020). Library generation was performed with the immunoSEQ multiplex PCR assay. TCRdb limited this immuneACCESS table to in-frame rearrangements with V and J called. A share of clones is missing; checked studies link under half to unresolved V genes, and the rest is unexplained. The sample table shows approximately 160,000 clones, and around four fifths are seen once. The ten top clones hold about 10% of the sample. Source material: peripheral blood. The receptors here all came from a woman at least 80 years old with active or convalescent COVID-19.

This clone was recorded a few times. The chain employs TRBV18 and TRBJ1-1; D gene ambiguous. The CDR3 sequence is 13 residues long. The V and J ends lost 5 bases and 4 bases respectively, with 11 bases between them. The V gene's germline CDR1 is KGHSH and CDR2 LQKENI. The CDR3 region is CASSSGGSTEAFF. The CDR3, as DNA: TGTGCCAGCTCAAGCGGAGGAAGCACTGAAGCTTTCTTT. Using reference TRBV18 and TRBJ1-1 for the parts outside the CDR3, the full variable domain is NAGVMQNPRHLVRRRGQEARLRCSPMKGHSHVYWYRQLPEEGLKFMVYLQKENIIDESGMPKERFSAEFPKEGPSILRIQQVVRGDSAAYFCASSSGGSTEAFFGQGTRLTVV.

V and J are TRBV7-9 and TRBJ1-1, with 9 bases that match TRBD1. With 6 bases clipped from V and 4 bases from J, the junction kept 6 bases outside the gene matches. The CDR3 totals 14 residues. Germline V lookup: CDR1 SEHNR, CDR2 FQNEAQ (reference sequence). The CDR3 DNA sequence: TGTGCCAGCAGACAAGGACAGGGGATCACTGAAGCTTTCTTT. This sequence encodes CASRQGQGITEAFF.

The chain has TRBV9 and TRBJ2-7, with D possibly being TRBD1 (5 bases). Per germline, CDR1 SGDLS and CDR2 YYNGEE. Between the trimmed V and J ends, which lost 4 bases and 3 bases, there was a span of 14 bases. This CDR3 is 14 amino acids long. CDR3 residues: CASSPEVGVYEQYF. The CDR3 region has the DNA TGTGCCAGCAGCCCAGAAGTAGGGGTCTACGAGCAGTACTTC. The full variable domain, in which reference TRBV9 and TRBJ2-7 provide the parts outside the CDR3, is DSGVTQTPKHLITATGQRVTLRCSPRSGDLSVYWYQQSLDQGLQFLIQYYNGEERAKGNILERFSAQQFPDLHSELNLSSLELGDSALYFCASSPEVGVYEQYFGPGTRLTVT.

The chain employs TRBV7-9 and TRBJ1-1; D is uncertain. V was shortened by 0 bases and J by 3 bases, with 14 bases between the two germline ends. Germline loops: CDR1 SEHNR, CDR2 FQNEAQ (reference sequence). The CDR3 consists of 16 residues. The CDR3: CASSLAGSGKHTEAFF. The CDR3 DNA reads TGTGCCAGCAGCTTAGCCGGGTCGGGAAAACACACTGAAGCTTTCTTT.

The chain uses TRBV27 and TRBJ2-5, with 8 bases that match TRBD1. Germline assignment: CDR1 MNHEY and CDR2 SMNVEV (reference sequence). Germline trimming cut 4 bases from V and 0 bases from J; bases unmatched to any gene: 7. CDR3 length: 16 amino acids. In nucleotides, the CDR3 is TGTGCCAGCAGTTCCCGGACAGGGTTGAACCAAGAGACCCAGTACTTC. Protein product: CASSSRTGLNQETQYF.

The rearrangement links TRBV10-3 to TRBJ1-1; unclear D gene. Germline V gives CDR1 ENHRY, CDR2 SYGVKD. Deletions cut 8 bases from V and 2 bases from J, with 9 bases between. This CDR3 comprises 12 residues. The CDR3 loop reads CAISKPNTEAFF. CDR3 DNA sequence: TGTGCCATCTCGAAGCCAAACACTGAAGCTTTCTTT.

The chain links TRBV7-2 to TRBJ1-2, with D possibly being TRBD1 (6 bases). CDR1 and CDR2 from the germline V gene are SGHTA and FQGNSA. This CDR3 has 17 amino acids. With 1 base removed from V and 4 bases from J, the gap between germline ends came to 19 bases. The CDR3 coding sequence is TGTGCCAGCAGCTTAGAAGTTGGGGCAGGGGCCCTCTATGGCTACACCTTC. This encodes CASSLEVGAGALYGYTF.

This sequence joins TRBV9 and TRBJ2-1, with TRBD2 matching 8 bases. V was clipped by 6 bases and J by 5 bases; unmatched bases: 10. The CDR3 is 15 residues long. Germline V gene sequence: CDR1 SGDLS, CDR2 YYNGEE. Here the CDR3 reads CASTYGGVEDNEQFF. CDR3 DNA: TGTGCCAGCACGTACGGGGGGGTCGAGGACAATGAGCAGTTCTTC.

The chain recombines TRBV18 with TRBJ1-1; maybe TRBD1 (6 bases). Germline V gene lookup returns CDR1 KGHSH and CDR2 LQKENI. Deletions cut 2 bases from V and 10 bases from J, with 14 bases between. This CDR3 comprises 13 residues. In nucleotides, the CDR3 is TGTGCCAGCTCACCAGAAAACAGGGTAGGAGCTTTCTTT. Protein product: CASSPENRVGAFF. The full variable domain, its missing parts supplied by reference TRBV18 and TRBJ1-1, is NAGVMQNPRHLVRRRGQEARLRCSPMKGHSHVYWYRQLPEEGLKFMVYLQKENIIDESGMPKERFSAEFPKEGPSILRIQQVVRGDSAAYFCASSPENRVGAFFGQGTRLTVV.

This sequence joins TRBV18 and TRBJ1-1; maybe TRBD1 (5 bases). Trimming removed 1 base at V and 0 bases at J, with 12 bases between. CDR3 size: 16 residues. Germline CDR1 is KGHSH and CDR2 is LQKENI. The CDR3, as DNA: TGTGCCAGCTCACCACAAAAGGGGCAAATGAACACTGAAGCTTTCTTT. Translating it yields CASSPQKGQMNTEAFF.

The CDR3 region has the DNA TGCAGCGTTGGACTAGCGGGGGGGTACAATGAGCAGTTCTTC. This gives the protein CSVGLAGGYNEQFF. The chain uses TRBV29-1 and TRBJ2-1, with 14 bases that match TRBD2. Germline loops: CDR1 SQVTM, CDR2 ANQGSEA. CDR3 size: 14 residues. The J segment lost 4 bases and the V segment lost 4 bases, leaving 0 bases of the junction unmatched.

The chain combines TRBV24-1 with TRBJ2-7; 7 bases are shared with TRBD1. This CDR3 comprises 16 residues. The ends lost 4 bases at V and 6 bases at J; junction bases unmatched: 14. Germline CDR1 KGHDR, CDR2 SFDVKD. This CDR3 is CATSDLFRDRAGEQYF. In nucleotides, the CDR3 is TGTGCCACCAGTGACCTTTTCCGGGACAGAGCCGGCGAGCAGTACTTC.

The rearrangement joins TRBV21-1 to TRBJ2-7; TRBD2 reflects the table's D call only, with no check against the DNA. TRBV21-1 is noted as a pseudogene. This CDR3 contains 10 residues. The CDR3 DNA follows: TGTGCCAGCAGCACTTACGAGCAGTACTTC. It translates to CASSTYEQYF.